Included here is one T cell receptor (beta chain) sequence, with context. Its specificity is not known. This sample was taken from a study of T cell repertoires in cytomegalovirus infection. Background on the study: Public TCR beta signatures provided an indication of both CMV infection and a matching HLA type. Findings and caveats of the study: The study found HLA-C-restricted CMV-specific TCR beta clonotypes dominating the ex vivo response. Frequencies of public TCR beta families were cumulated, and this identified carriers of CMV plus the relevant HLA.

The germline V gene has CDR1 LGHNA and CDR2 YNFKEQ. J was trimmed by 8 bases and V by 1 base; bases with no gene match: 9. This CDR3 is built from 16 residues. TCRdb independently ran MiXCR on the reads; one entry per CDR3 protein. This table has 270,000 or so distinct CDR3 sequences, more than 15% appearing once. Material for sequencing was CD8+ T cells from PBMCs. The source of this sequence is a human donor in good health (CMV status not recorded). Some clones in this sample may be carry-over from other donors' samples. The gene calls are TRBV4-2 and TRBJ2-1, with 9 positions matching TRBD2. Written as DNA, the CDR3 is TGTGCCAGCAGCCAAGGTCCGAGCGGGGGGAGGGATGAGCAGTTCTTC. The encoded protein is CASSQGPSGGRDEQFF.